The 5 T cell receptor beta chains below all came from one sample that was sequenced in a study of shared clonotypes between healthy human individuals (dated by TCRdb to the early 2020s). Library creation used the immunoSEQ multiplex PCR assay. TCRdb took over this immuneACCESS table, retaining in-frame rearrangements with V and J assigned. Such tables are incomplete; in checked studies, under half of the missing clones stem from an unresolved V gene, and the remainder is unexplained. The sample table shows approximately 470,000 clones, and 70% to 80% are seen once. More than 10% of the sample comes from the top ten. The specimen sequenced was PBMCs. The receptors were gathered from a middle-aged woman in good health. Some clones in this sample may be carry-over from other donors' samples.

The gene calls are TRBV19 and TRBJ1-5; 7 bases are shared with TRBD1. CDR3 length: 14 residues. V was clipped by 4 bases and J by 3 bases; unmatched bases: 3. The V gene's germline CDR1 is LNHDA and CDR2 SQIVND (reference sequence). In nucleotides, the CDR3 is TGTGCCAGTAGTAGACAGGGATTCAATCAGCCCCAGCATTTT. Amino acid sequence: CASSRQGFNQPQHF.

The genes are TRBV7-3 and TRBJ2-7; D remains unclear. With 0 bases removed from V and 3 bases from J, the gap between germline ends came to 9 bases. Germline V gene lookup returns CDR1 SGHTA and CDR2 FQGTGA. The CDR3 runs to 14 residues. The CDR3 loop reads CASSLTGESYEQYF. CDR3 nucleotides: TGTGCCAGCAGCTTAACAGGCGAGAGCTACGAGCAGTACTTC.

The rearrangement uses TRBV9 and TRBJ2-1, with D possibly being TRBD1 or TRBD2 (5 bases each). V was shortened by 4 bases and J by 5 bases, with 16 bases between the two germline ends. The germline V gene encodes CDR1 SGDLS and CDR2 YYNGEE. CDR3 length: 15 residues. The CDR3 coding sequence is TGTGCCAGCAGCCTTACCGGGACCCCGAACAATGAGCAGTTCTTC. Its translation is CASSLTGTPNNEQFF.

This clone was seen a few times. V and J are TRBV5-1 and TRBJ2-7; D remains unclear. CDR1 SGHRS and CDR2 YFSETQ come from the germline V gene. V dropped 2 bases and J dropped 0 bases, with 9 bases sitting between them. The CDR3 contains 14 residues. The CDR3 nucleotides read TGCGCCAGCAGCTTCGGCAGGAACTCCTACGAGCAGTACTTC. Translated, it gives CASSFGRNSYEQYF. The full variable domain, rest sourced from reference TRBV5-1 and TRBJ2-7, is KAGVTQTPRYLIKTRGQQVTLSCSPISGHRSVSWYQQTPGQGLQFLFEYFSETQRNKGNFPGRFSGRQFSNSRSEMNVSTLELGDSALYLCASSFGRNSYEQYFGPGTRLTVT.

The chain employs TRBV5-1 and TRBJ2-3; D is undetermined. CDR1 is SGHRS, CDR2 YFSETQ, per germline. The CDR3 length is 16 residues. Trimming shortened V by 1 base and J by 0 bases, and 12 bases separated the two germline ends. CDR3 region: CASSLSGAPSTDTQYF. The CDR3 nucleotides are TGCGCCAGCAGCTTGTCGGGCGCCCCTAGCACAGATACGCAGTATTTT. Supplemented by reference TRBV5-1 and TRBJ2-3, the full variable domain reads KAGVTQTPRYLIKTRGQQVTLSCSPISGHRSVSWYQQTPGQGLQFLFEYFSETQRNKGNFPGRFSGRQFSNSRSEMNVSTLELGDSALYLCASSLSGAPSTDTQYFGPGTRLTVL.